The TCR beta chain under discussion was sequenced for a study of blood T cells in healthy people across ages. This clonotype has a single count. The second PCR ran roughly 7 to 12 cycles with a sample-barcoded 5' primer and J-beta primers. From the 5' RACE reads, TCRdb called clonotypes with MiXCR, one entry per CDR3 protein. This table has hundreds of thousands of distinct CDR3 sequences, about half appearing once. The CDR3 is 14 residues long. The junction had 6 bases not matched to a gene; V was cut back by 3 bases and J by 5 bases. Sequencing used blood. This chain links TRBV12-3 or TRBV12-4 with TRBJ2-7, with 8 bases that match TRBD1. This TCR was recovered from a man at least 80 years old in good health. Written as DNA, the CDR3 is TGTGCCAGCAGTTTGGGGGACAGGAACCACGAGCAGTACTTC. The encoded protein is CASSLGDRNHEQYF.